The rows below give T cell receptor beta chains drawn from one sample of a study of CD8+ T cells in alopecia areata. The table came from immunoSEQ multiplex PCR; TCRdb's copy has only in-frame clones and leaves some out. The repertoire consists of over 100,000 clones, with about half occurring once and the leading ten covering around 0.46%. This material consisted of CD4+ T cells sorted from blood, taken at week 4, from a patient treated with tofacitinib. The source of these receptors is a human donor with alopecia areata. Both conserved end residues are part of each CDR3. Each record gives: CDR3 protein, D gene, J gene, V gene, clone size. D genes are given only for firm matches. Some rows have no size entry. The others give once, few or many, or a class for an expanded clone.

CASSGTLTRTLHF	NA	TRBJ1-6	TRBV2	NA
CASSLAGVTDTQYF	TRBD2	TRBJ2-3	TRBV25-1	NA
CAYRVNSNQPQHF	NA	TRBJ1-5	TRBV30	NA
CASSLEARTAWGGYTF	NA	TRBJ1-2	TRBV5-1	NA
CSVAEGGSNQPQHF	NA	TRBJ1-5	TRBV29-1	few
CASSYSRGPDTQYF	NA	TRBJ2-3	TRBV6-5	NA
CAWRTAGANVLTF	NA	TRBJ2-6	TRBV30	few
CASSRGGFDEQFF	TRBD2	TRBJ2-1	TRBV19	few
CASSPRGGAPFTDTQYF	NA	TRBJ2-3	TRBV18	few
CASSHIGQLQNQPQHF	NA	TRBJ1-5	TRBV6-6	once
CAWSGGSTDTQYF	TRBD2	TRBJ2-3	TRBV30	NA
CATNSPQGGPDTQYF	NA	TRBJ2-3	TRBV15	NA
CSVGTSPWEAKNIQYF	NA	TRBJ2-4	TRBV29-1	NA
CASSVASGSYEQYF	TRBD2	TRBJ2-7	TRBV2	NA
CASSPTSLYNEQFF	TRBD2	TRBJ2-1	TRBV27	NA
CAARGTLGRLEQYF	TRBD1	TRBJ2-7	TRBV10-3	many
CASSEIAQGETQYF	NA	TRBJ2-5	TRBV2	few
CASSISGVLADTYEQYF	TRBD2	TRBJ2-7	TRBV5-1	NA
CASSSSQWAEAFF	NA	TRBJ1-1	TRBV7-9	few
CASSPGSSSYEQYF	NA	TRBJ2-7	TRBV18	NA
CSVEWVSGANVLTF	NA	TRBJ2-6	TRBV29-1	NA
CASKNTEAFF	NA	TRBJ1-1	TRBV6-1	NA
CAWSRGEGGYTF	NA	TRBJ1-2	TRBV30	NA
CAWTWTSVGTQYF	TRBD2	TRBJ2-5	TRBV30	NA
CASSPGEGLTGTEAFF	NA	TRBJ1-1	TRBV7-2	NA
CASSQGRTDYGYTF	NA	TRBJ1-2	TRBV4-1	NA
CASSVNWNTGELFF	NA	TRBJ2-2	TRBV9	few
CASSQDSFSRGYGYTF	NA	TRBJ1-2	TRBV4-1	once
CASSLAGHNTGELFF	NA	TRBJ2-2	TRBV5-1	NA
CASSQTDRNTEAFF	NA	TRBJ1-1	TRBV4-2	NA
CASRPVRQGGNQPQHF	TRBD1	TRBJ1-5	TRBV9	NA
CAWSLTGGYTF	NA	TRBJ1-2	TRBV30	once
CASSHRDGANEQFF	NA	TRBJ2-1	TRBV5-1	NA
CASRWDRGYSPLHF	TRBD1	TRBJ1-6	TRBV11-2	few
CASSRAGTSGNNEQFF	TRBD2	TRBJ2-1	TRBV4-1	NA
CASSPARQGPYGYTF	TRBD1	TRBJ1-2	TRBV7-9	NA
CASSSTQGRSSYEQYF	NA	TRBJ2-7	TRBV5-1	NA
CASSEARQGANYEQYF	TRBD1	TRBJ2-7	TRBV7-2	NA
CASRTGTGQTGELFF	TRBD1	TRBJ2-2	TRBV5-1	few
CASSQTANYGYTF	NA	TRBJ1-2	TRBV7-2	NA
CASSKTTGAGANVLTF	TRBD1	TRBJ2-6	TRBV7-9	NA
CASTSDGVAKNIQYF	NA	TRBJ2-4	TRBV6-1	NA
CASSQSARGRGETQYF	NA	TRBJ2-5	TRBV23-1	few
CASSTGQGSNYGYTF	TRBD1	TRBJ1-2	TRBV5-6	few
CASSRQGSTREQYF	TRBD1	TRBJ2-7	TRBV7-9	few
CASRPFLAGTYNEQFF	NA	TRBJ2-1	TRBV4-1	NA
CASSLGGTNPNTEAFF	NA	TRBJ1-1	TRBV7-9	few
CASSPEEQGWNTEAFF	TRBD1	TRBJ1-1	TRBV9	few
CSVETGAGETQYF	NA	TRBJ2-5	TRBV29-1	NA
CASSVGHYSPLHF	NA	TRBJ1-6	TRBV6-5	once
CASSFGTVNTGELFF	NA	TRBJ2-2	TRBV5-4	NA
CSAGAREGGELFF	TRBD2	TRBJ2-2	TRBV29-1	few
CASSPEGRETQYF	NA	TRBJ2-5	TRBV9	NA